Shown below are 8 T cell receptor beta chains from a single sample sequenced in a study of OX40 agonist ivuxolimab in advanced cancers. Method: immunoSEQ multiplex PCR; TCRdb's copy keeps in-frame clones and lacks some. This table has around 58,000 clones, roughly 91% appearing once. The source was CD4+ or CD8+ T cells sorted from blood, collected in a trial of the OX40 agonist ivuxolimab. The receptors shown here come from an adult with an advanced solid tumor such as melanoma, head and neck, liver or kidney cancer.

In its sample, this clone was seen once. The rearrangement links TRBV27 to TRBJ2-6, with D hard to call. Germline V gives CDR1 MNHEY, CDR2 SMNVEV (reference sequence). The ends were cut back, 11 bases at V and 1 base at J, with 15 bases in the middle. The length of the CDR3 is 15 residues. The CDR3 spells CASSSSDSGANVLTF. DNA for the CDR3: TGTGCCTCCAGCAGTTCCGATTCTGGGGCCAACGTCCTGACTTTC.

The chain recombines TRBV28 with TRBJ2-5; 11 bases are a match to TRBD1. This CDR3 has 18 residues. V shed 0 bases, J shed 4 bases, and the junction held 10 bases outside the gene matches. CDR1 is MDHEN and CDR2 is SYDVKM in the germline V gene. CDR3 nucleotide sequence: TGTGCCAGCAGTTTATGGGGACAGGGGGAAACCCTAGGAGAGACCCAGTACTTC. It yields the protein CASSLWGQGETLGETQYF. Looking up the rest from reference TRBV28 and TRBJ2-5 gives the full variable domain: DVKVTQSSRYLVKRTGEKVFLECVQDMDHENMFWYRQDPGLGLRLIYFSYDVKMKEKGDIPEGYSVSREKKERFSLILESASTNQTSMYLCASSLWGQGETLGETQYFGPGTRLLVL.

This chain connects TRBV7-2 to TRBJ2-7; 10 bases match TRBD1. The V segment lost 6 bases and the J segment 4 bases; nucleotides outside the gene matches: 9. The CDR3 contains 15 residues. CDR1 and CDR2 from the germline V gene are SGHTA and FQGNSA. The CDR3 DNA is TGTGCCAGCAGTAGAGTCGGGACAGGGGAGTACGAGCAGTACTTC. Translated, it gives CASSRVGTGEYEQYF. Variable domain in full (rest from reference TRBV7-2 and TRBJ2-7): GAGVSQSPSNKVTEKGKDVELRCDPISGHTALYWYRQSLGQGLEFLIYFQGNSAPDKSGLPSDRFSAERTGGSVSTLTIQRTQQEDSAVYLCASSRVGTGEYEQYFGPGTRLTVT.

This clone was counted once. This chain joins TRBV28 and TRBJ2-3; 7 nucleotides match TRBD2. The germline V gene has CDR1 MDHEN and CDR2 SYDVKM. The CDR3 consists of 13 residues. Losses at the gene ends were 8 bases for V and 4 bases for J; bases not matched to a gene: 6. CDR3 protein: CASAGGRADTQYF. In DNA, the CDR3 is TGTGCCAGCGCCGGGGGGAGGGCAGATACGCAGTATTTT.

The chain links TRBV10-3 to TRBJ1-1; TRBD1 matches 9 bases. V gave up 0 bases and J gave up 3 bases; unmatched junction bases: 5. Germline CDR1 is ENHRY and CDR2 is SYGVKD. This CDR3 comprises 16 residues. The CDR3 DNA sequence: TGTGCCATCAGTGAGTCGAACACAGGGGGCTACACTGAAGCTTTCTTT. This translates into CAISESNTGGYTEAFF.

The gene calls are TRBV5-6 and TRBJ1-2; tentatively, D is TRBD1 (6 bases). Trimming cost V 5 bases and J 4 bases, with 18 bases left between them. Germline values: CDR1 SGHDT, CDR2 YYEEEE. The CDR3 extends over 15 amino acids. The CDR3 is CASRLLTGWIYGYTF. CDR3 bases: TGTGCCAGCAGACTCTTGACAGGTTGGATCTATGGCTACACCTTC.

Here the CDR3 reads CASTRGGGSNQPQHF. In nucleotides, the CDR3 is TGTGCCAGCACCCGAGGGGGGGGAAGCAATCAGCCCCAGCATTTT. This rearrangement joins TRBV2 to TRBJ1-5; a weak D match, TRBD1 (6 bases). Germline CDR1 is SNHLY and CDR2 is FYNNEI. The ends were cut back, 7 bases at V and 1 base at J, with 14 bases in the middle. The CDR3 is 15 amino acids.

The chain carries TRBV19 and TRBJ1-5; TRBD1 matches at 10 bases. The CDR3 has 21 residues. Trimming took 2 bases from V and 0 from J; bases not matched to a gene: 16. From germline, CDR1 is LNHDA and CDR2 SQIVND (reference sequence). CDR3 bases: TGTGCCAGTAGTATACGTTATCCCGGGACAGGGGTCACCGATAGCAATCAGCCCCAGCATTTT. Its protein product is CASSIRYPGTGVTDSNQPQHF.